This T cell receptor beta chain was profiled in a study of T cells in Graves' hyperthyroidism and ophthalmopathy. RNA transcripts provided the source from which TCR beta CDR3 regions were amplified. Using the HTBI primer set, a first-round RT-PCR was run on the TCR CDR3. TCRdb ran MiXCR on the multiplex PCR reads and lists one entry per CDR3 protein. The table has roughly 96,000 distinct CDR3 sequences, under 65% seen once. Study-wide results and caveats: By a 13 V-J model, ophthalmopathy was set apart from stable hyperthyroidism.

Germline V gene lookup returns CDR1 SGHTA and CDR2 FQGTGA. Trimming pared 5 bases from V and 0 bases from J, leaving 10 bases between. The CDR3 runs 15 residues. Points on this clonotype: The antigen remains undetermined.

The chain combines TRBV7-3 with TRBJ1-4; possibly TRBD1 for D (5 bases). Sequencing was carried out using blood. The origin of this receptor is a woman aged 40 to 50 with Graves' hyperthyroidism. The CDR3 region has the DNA TGTGCCAGCAGCACTCAGGACACAACTAATGAAAAACTGTTTTTT. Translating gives CASSTQDTTNEKLFF.